The TCR beta chain under discussion was sequenced for a study of shared clonotypes between healthy human individuals (dated by TCRdb to 2018 to 2020). Background for the entire study: The cohort comprised two women and a few men aged 18 to 49 years. To increase sequencing depth and limit assay-specific biases, TCR repertoire library preparation and sequencing were carried out by different laboratories using diverse techniques. Leukapheresis yielded between about 0.8 and 8.9 billion PBMCs per donor. For each donor, CD4 naive and CD4 memory were each run on three plates, CD8 naive on two plates, and CD8 memory on one plate. The study deeply sequenced blood TCR repertoires of about 5 healthy adults to estimate repertoire size and the extent of clonotype sharing between individuals. On the study overall, not on this receptor specifically: Only blood was sampled, and tissue TCR repertoires likely differ from those in blood. Across a few donors, 4.5% to 6.5% of naive CD4, roughly 3.5% of naive CD8, about 2.3% of memory CD4, and around 0.4% of memory CD8 clonotypes were shared. Even with the large sequencing depth, rarefaction of the sorted-subset datasets indicated that sequencing was incomplete. The small number of donors limited the genetic and exposure-history diversity represented. Larger estimated clonotype richness was generally found for naive subsets than for memory subsets. Clonotypes shared by all four sorted-subset donors showed higher generation probabilities than non-shared clonotypes. Pairwise subsampling led to the expectation that sequencing depth would affect the degree of clonotype sharing among donors.

The donors were healthy, HIV-negative adults who had no recently reported acute infections or vaccinations. Every donor was a Caucasian adult living in Nashville, Tennessee, USA. CD4+ T cells were enriched by magnetic negative selection, after which naive cells were positively selected on CD45RA and the negative fraction was taken as the memory subset. After blood collection by leukapheresis, PBMCs were isolated using Ficoll-Histopaque density gradient centrifugation and then cryopreserved in the vapor phase of liquid nitrogen. Analytical flow cytometry was used to check the purity and quantity of every magnetically sorted T cell population. Genomic DNA was isolated from every sorted fraction and measured by UV absorbance on a Nanodrop 2000c. This clone was detected once. Its binding antigen is unknown. Per-base quality was not reported, and no clone a single base away is much larger than it. The CDR3 goes from the cysteine to the phenylalanine over 13 residues. Just the 39-base CDR3 DNA is kept, in frame starting at base 1. V is cut by 7 bases and J by 2 bases, and the space between the germline ends is 11 bases. CDR1 and CDR2 were assigned from the germline V gene as SNHLY and FYNNEI.

Using the deep immunoSEQ assay, TCR CDR3 regions were amplified from genomic DNA by multiplex PCR. For each cell subset, the extracted genomic DNA was distributed evenly across all wells of several immunoSEQ 96-well plates, and each plate served as one replicate. For sorted subsets, roughly 190 ng of genomic DNA, equivalent to 25,000 to 35,000 T cell genomes, went into each replicate PCR. Purified libraries were quantified with a Qubit 3.0 fluorometer, sized on a Bioanalyzer 2100, and re-quantified with the KAPA Library Quantification kit. Every immunoSEQ 96-well plate was sequenced on a dedicated single-read 150-cycle Illumina NextSeq 550 flow cell. For the original study's pipeline: Because the immunoSEQ output included only junctional sequences and no quality scores, the filtering could not be the same as the filtering used for full-length reads. To assign V/J genes and CDR3, sequences were annotated against IMGT germline references using PyIR, a Python wrapper for IgBLAST v1.9. Reads with weak V/J assignments (E-value above 1e-6), missing CDR3, stop codons, out-of-frame junctions, or ambiguous translated residues were removed. V3J clonotypes were defined by identical inferred V gene, J gene, and CDR3 amino acid sequence. The percentage overlap between two repertoires was calculated by dividing the number of shared unique clonotypes by the size of the smaller repertoire. RTK rarefaction, the Chao1 estimator, and Recon v2.1 estimates of unobserved clonotypes were used to assess repertoire richness. Generation probabilities were computed with OLGA for all TCRbeta clonotypes obtained by the gDNA method from four donors. The table was pulled from immuneACCESS by TCRdb, which kept in-frame rearrangements only. Such tables lose some clones; where checked, under half of the loss comes from unresolved V genes, and the rest has no known cause. Clonal size and the V and J genes are those of that table, whereas D and trimming came from the DNA. This sample has roughly 2.2 million clones in its table, and less than 95% of those were observed once. The ten largest clones represent 0.3% to 0.45% of the sample.

The receptor was isolated from a man aged 18 to 30 in good health. Some clones in this sample may be carry-over from other donors' samples. The rearranged chain carries TRBV2 and TRBJ1-1; the D gene lacks a confident call. Input material: naive CD4+ T cells from PBMCs. The meaning of the sample's cell subset or site label: CD45RA+ positively selected. The DNA sequence is as follows: TGTGCCAGCATGGGCGATTTTAACACTGAAGCTTTCTTT. It is translated as CASMGDFNTEAFF.